This T cell receptor beta chain was sequenced during a study of blood T cell repertoires in COVID-19. The overall study: Specimens from acute and convalescent COVID-19 originated in the United States, Italy and Spain. PBMCs, B-cell-depleted T cells, or T cells were the source of the cDNA or gDNA that made up the material.

Profiling relied on immunoSEQ multiplex PCR, and the TCRdb table lists in-frame clones only, not all of them. This repertoire shows roughly 150,000 clones, around 80% found once; its top ten account for just over 6%. Cohorts were assigned according to the clinical history that participants reported. Recovery among Cohort 3 donors was established by two negative PCRs, clearance, or symptom resolution. CDR1 is MDHEN and CDR2 is SYDVKM in the germline V gene. Germline trimming cut 5 bases from V and 0 bases from J; bases unmatched to any gene: 7. This CDR3 spans 16 amino acids. The V gene is TRBV28, the J gene TRBJ2-7; 10 bases map to TRBD1. The TCR comes from a woman in her forties or fifties who had recovered from COVID-19. Sequencing was performed on PBMCs or T cells enriched from blood (not recorded which). The DNA of the CDR3 is TGTGCCAGCAGTCCGGACCGGGACAGGGGCTCCTACGAGCAGTACTTC. It translates to CASSPDRDRGSYEQYF.